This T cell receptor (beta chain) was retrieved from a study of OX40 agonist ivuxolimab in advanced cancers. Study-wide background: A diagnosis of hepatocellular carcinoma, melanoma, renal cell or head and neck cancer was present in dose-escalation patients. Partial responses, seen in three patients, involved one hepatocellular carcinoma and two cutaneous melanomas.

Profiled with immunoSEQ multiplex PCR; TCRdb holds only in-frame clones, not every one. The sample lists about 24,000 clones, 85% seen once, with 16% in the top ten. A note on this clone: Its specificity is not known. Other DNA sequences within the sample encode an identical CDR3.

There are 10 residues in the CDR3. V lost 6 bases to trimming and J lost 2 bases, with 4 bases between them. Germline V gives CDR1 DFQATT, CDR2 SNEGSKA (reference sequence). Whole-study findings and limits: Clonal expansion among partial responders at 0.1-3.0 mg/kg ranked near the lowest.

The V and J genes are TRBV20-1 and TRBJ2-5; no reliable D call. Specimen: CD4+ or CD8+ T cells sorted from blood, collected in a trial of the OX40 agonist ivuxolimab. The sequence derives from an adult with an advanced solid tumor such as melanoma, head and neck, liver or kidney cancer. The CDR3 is CSARQETQYF. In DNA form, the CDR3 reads TGCAGTGCAAGACAAGAGACCCAGTACTTC.